A selection of T cell receptor beta chains follows, all from one sample in a study of blood T cell repertoires in COVID-19. Here immunoSEQ multiplex PCR was the method, and the copy in TCRdb shows in-frame clones only, minus some. The table lists some 300,000 clones, approximately 90% of them singletons. Specimen: peripheral blood. These receptors were obtained from a woman aged 25 to 39 who had recovered from COVID-19. CDR3s include the opening cysteine and the closing phenylalanine or tryptophan. The D gene is left open where the match is weak. Expanded clones are given a class, and other clones once, few, many or no size at all.

>-|TRBJ2-2|-|TRBV18
TGTGCCAGCTCATTAACTGCAGGGGACACCGGGGAGCTGTTTTTT
CASSLTAGDTGELFF
>-|TRBJ1-2|TRBD1|TRBV30
TGTGCCTGGGACAAAATTATGAAAGGGGACAGGCTGTTC
CAWDKIMKGDRLF
>once|TRBJ2-7|-|TRBV18
TGTGCCAGCTCACCATATTCAGGGGACACATACGAGCAGTACTTC
CASSPYSGDTYEQYF
>-|TRBJ1-6|-|TRBV9
TGTGCCAGCAGCGTCGGCAGGAGGGATTCACCCCTCCACTTT
CASSVGRRDSPLHF
>-|TRBJ1-1|-|TRBV28
TGTGCCAGCAGTTCTTACCGGGACTCTAAGCGTAACACTGAAGCTTTCTTT
CASSSYRDSKRNTEAFF
>few|TRBJ2-2|-|TRBV30
TGTGCCCATGGAGTACTCTACAGGGCGAGGGAGCTGTTTTTT
CAHGVLYRARELFF
>-|TRBJ2-5|TRBD2|TRBV7-2
TGTGCCAGCAGCTTTAGCGGGGGGGAGACCCAGTACTTC
CASSFSGGETQYF
>many|TRBJ1-1|-|TRBV19
TGTGCCAGTAGTATGGTACCGGTCCCGGCAGGCTTCACTGAAGCTTTCTTT
CASSMVPVPAGFTEAFF
>-|TRBJ1-2|TRBD1|TRBV9
TGTGCCAGCAGCGACCCGGGCGACAGGGGTCCTTACAACTATGGCTACACCTTC
CASSDPGDRGPYNYGYTF
>-|TRBJ2-7|-|TRBV6-5
TGTGCCAGCACCCCCATAGGGGACTCCTACGAGCAGTACTTC
CASTPIGDSYEQYF
>-|TRBJ1-1|-|TRBV18
TGTGCCAGCTCACCTATCAGAAACACTGAAGCTTTCTTT
CASSPIRNTEAFF
>-|TRBJ2-1|-|TRBV18
TGTGCCAGCTCATTCCAGGACAACAATGAGCAGTTCTTC
CASSFQDNNEQFF
>-|TRBJ1-2|-|TRBV6-6
TGTGCCCATAGAGGCGGGGAGGGCTATGGCTACACCTTC
CAHRGGEGYGYTF
>-|TRBJ2-5|-|TRBV7-3
TGTGCCAGCAGCTTAATCCGAGCAGAGACCCAGTACTTC
CASSLIRAETQYF
>once|TRBJ1-1|TRBD1|TRBV11-2
TGTGCCAGCAGCTTGGCCAAAGGGACAGGGTGGGACACTGAAGCTTTCTTT
CASSLAKGTGWDTEAFF
>-|TRBJ1-1|TRBD1|TRBV3-1/TRBV3-2
TGTGCCAGCAGCCTCGGACAGGTGAACACTGAAGCTTTCTTT
CASSLGQVNTEAFF
>-|TRBJ1-2|-|TRBV2
TGTGCCAGCAGTATCGGACAGCGAGCTAACTATGGCTACACCTTC
CASSIGQRANYGYTF
>-|TRBJ2-1|-|TRBV7-8
TGTGCCAGCAGCTCCTTTTACGGCAATGAGCAGTTCTTC
CASSSFYGNEQFF
>-|TRBJ2-2|TRBD2|TRBV10-3
TGTGCCATCACCGGACTAGCGGGGGGGGAGCTGTTTTTT
CAITGLAGGELFF
>few|TRBJ1-2|-|TRBV4-3
TGCGCCAGCAGCCAAATGGGAGGGGACTATGGCTACACCTTC
CASSQMGGDYGYTF
>-|TRBJ2-5|-|TRBV6-5
TGTGCCAGCAGTTACACCCGACAGCGAGAGACCCAGTACTTC
CASSYTRQRETQYF
>many|TRBJ1-1|TRBD1|TRBV2
TGTGCCAGCCGTCCAGGGGGGAACACTGAAGCTTTCTTT
CASRPGGNTEAFF
>-|TRBJ1-2|-|TRBV19
TGTGCCAGTACCCCCCAGTCCGCGGCCAACTATGGCTACACCTTC
CASTPQSAANYGYTF
>-|TRBJ1-6|TRBD1|TRBV6-5
TGTGCCAGCAGCGACAGGGGCCCCTATAATTCACCCCTCCACTTT
CASSDRGPYNSPLHF
>-|TRBJ2-2|-|TRBV18
TGTGCCAGCTCACCTCCGGCAGGCCGTGACACCGGGGAGCTGTTTTTT
CASSPPAGRDTGELFF
>-|TRBJ1-1|-|TRBV5-4
TGTGCCAGCAGTAGACAGTCTCTTAACACTGAAGCTTTCTTT
CASSRQSLNTEAFF
>-|TRBJ2-1|-|TRBV27
TGTGCCAGCAGACCCAGCGGGCCCTACAATGAGCAGTTCTTC
CASRPSGPYNEQFF
>-|TRBJ2-7|TRBD2|TRBV6-2/TRBV6-3
TGTGCCAGCAGTTACTCGAAGGGTCTAGCGGGGGGGCCCCGCGAGCAGTACTTC
CASSYSKGLAGGPREQYF
>-|TRBJ1-1|-|TRBV7-3
TGTGCCAGCAGCTTAAGTGGAGGGAATGAAGCTTTCTTT
CASSLSGGNEAFF
>once|TRBJ2-7|-|TRBV5-1
TGCGCCAGCAGCTTCGAAATCAGGGTTCCTTACGAGCAGTACTTC
CASSFEIRVPYEQYF
>-|TRBJ2-7|TRBD2|TRBV28
TGTGCCAGCAGTTTATATGGACTAGCGGTCCTCTCCTACGAGCAGTACTTC
CASSLYGLAVLSYEQYF